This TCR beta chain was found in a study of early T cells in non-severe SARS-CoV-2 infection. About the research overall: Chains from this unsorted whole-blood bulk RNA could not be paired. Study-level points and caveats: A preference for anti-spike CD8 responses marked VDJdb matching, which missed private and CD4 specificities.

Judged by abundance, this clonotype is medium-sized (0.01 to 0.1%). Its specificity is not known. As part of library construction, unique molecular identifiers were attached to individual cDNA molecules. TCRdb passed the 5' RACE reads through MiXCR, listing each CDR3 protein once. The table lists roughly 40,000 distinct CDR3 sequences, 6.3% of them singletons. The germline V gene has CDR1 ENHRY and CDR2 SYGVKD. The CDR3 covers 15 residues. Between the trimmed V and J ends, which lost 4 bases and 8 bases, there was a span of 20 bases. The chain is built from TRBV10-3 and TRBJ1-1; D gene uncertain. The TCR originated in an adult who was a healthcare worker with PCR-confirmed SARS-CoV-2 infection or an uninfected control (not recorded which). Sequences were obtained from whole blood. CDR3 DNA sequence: TGTGCCATCAGTGCGTCGCATATGGAAAATCCAGAAGCTTTCTTT. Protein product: CAISASHMENPEAFF.